These T cell receptor beta chains were read from a single sample in a study of blood T cells in healthy people across ages. TCRdb re-derived calls from the 5' RACE reads in MiXCR, one entry per CDR3 protein. Of about 730,000 distinct CDR3 sequences in the sample, roughly 41% were seen once. Material: blood. The receptors stem from a woman aged 55-70 years in good health. Each CDR3 is given with its conserved first and last residue. D genes are given only for firm matches. The size entry is marked missing in some rows and otherwise reads once, few, many or a size class.

V	J	size	D	DNA	CDR3
TRBV20-1	TRBJ1-1	few	.	TGCAGTGCTGGTAGACAGGACCACTTCAACACTGAAGCTTTCTTT	CSAGRQDHFNTEAFF
TRBV6-5	TRBJ1-1	.	.	TGTGCCAGCAGTACCGGACAGCAACTGAACACTGAAGCTTTCTTT	CASSTGQQLNTEAFF
TRBV20-1	TRBJ2-1	.	TRBD2	TGCAGTGCTAGATCTAGCGGGGGACCCCACAATGAGCAGTTCTTC	CSARSSGGPHNEQFF
TRBV5-5	TRBJ2-7	.	.	TGTGCCAGCAGCGGTCCGACAGAGGAGCTCTACGAGCAGTACTTC	CASSGPTEELYEQYF
TRBV6-1	TRBJ1-1	.	.	TGTGCCAGCCATGAATTCTGGGACCTTGAAGCTTTCTTT	CASHEFWDLEAFF
TRBV10-3	TRBJ1-6	.	.	TGTGCCATCAGCCTTCAGGGGAATTCACCCCTCCACTTT	CAISLQGNSPLHF
TRBV6-1	TRBJ1-5	.	TRBD1	TGTGCCAGCAGTGAAGCGACAGGGAGTCAGCCCCAGCATTTT	CASSEATGSQPQHF
TRBV20-1	TRBJ2-7	few	.	TGCAGTGCTAGACGGGGGCCGTCGGGAAGCGAGCAGTACTTC	CSARRGPSGSEQYF
TRBV27	TRBJ2-1	.	.	TGTGCCAGCAGGGCAGCTTGGATGGCTGAGCAGTTCTTC	CASRAAWMAEQFF
TRBV20-1	TRBJ1-2	.	TRBD1	TGCAGTTGGACAGGGGGCGGAGGTGGCTACACCTTC	CSWTGGGGGYTF
TRBV7-2	TRBJ2-2	.	.	TGTGCCAGCAGCTCGGGGGGCTATTTGACGAACACCGGGGAGCTGTTTTTT	CASSSGGYLTNTGELFF
TRBV29-1	TRBJ2-3	.	TRBD2	TGCAGCGTTGAAGTACAGGGGTGGCGGGAGGGCCCCCGCTACGATACGCAGTATTTT	CSVEVQGWREGPRYDTQYF
TRBV20-1	TRBJ1-2	few	.	TGCAGTGCTCCTAGAGAGGGCTACACCTTC	CSAPREGYTF
TRBV7-8	TRBJ2-1	many	TRBD2	TGTGCCAGCAGCTTTGGACTAGCGGGGGGGCTAAGGTCCTACAATGAGCAGTTCTTC	CASSFGLAGGLRSYNEQFF
TRBV4-3	TRBJ1-6	.	.	TGCGCCAGCAGCCAAGAGCCGGGGGGGAGCTCCTATAATTCACCCCTCCACTTT	CASSQEPGGSSYNSPLHF
TRBV18	TRBJ1-5	.	TRBD1	TGTGCCAGCTCACCGAGCTTAGTCAGGACAGGAGGCAATCAGCCCCAGCATTTT	CASSPSLVRTGGNQPQHF
TRBV9	TRBJ2-1	few	.	TGTGCCAGGGGTGCGGGACAGTACAATGAGCAGTTCTTC	CARGAGQYNEQFF
TRBV5-6	TRBJ2-1	.	.	TGTGCCAGCAGCTTGGGGGTGAGAGGGAGCGGTTTGAGCAATGAGCAGTTCTTC	CASSLGVRGSGLSNEQFF
TRBV3-1	TRBJ1-1	.	TRBD1	TGTGCCAGCAGGCGGGACAGGGGGCCCAGCACTGAAGCTTTCTTT	CASRRDRGPSTEAFF
TRBV6-6	TRBJ1-1	few	TRBD1	TGTGCCAGCGGAACAGGGGTGGGCACTGAAGCTTTCTTT	CASGTGVGTEAFF
TRBV20-1	TRBJ2-1	.	TRBD2	TGCAGTGCTAGAGATATGGCGGGAGGGCCTTACAATGAGCAGTTCTTC	CSARDMAGGPYNEQFF
TRBV9	TRBJ2-3	.	.	TGTGCCAGCAGCGTGCTAGGGTCCTCAGATACGCAGTATTTT	CASSVLGSSDTQYF
TRBV20-1	TRBJ2-7	few	.	TGCAGTGCTAGAGATCTGAGCTCCTACGAGCAGTACTTC	CSARDLSSYEQYF
TRBV7-6	TRBJ2-7	once	.	TGTGCCAGCAGCTCTTACAGGGATCCCTACGAGCAGTACTTC	CASSSYRDPYEQYF
TRBV7-2	TRBJ2-5	.	.	TGTGCCAGCAGCTTAGAGGAAACCAGGAAGAACCTACAAGAGACCCAGTACTTC	CASSLEETRKNLQETQYF
TRBV9	TRBJ2-7	few	.	TGTGCCAGCAGCGCAGGGAATGAGCAGTACTTC	CASSAGNEQYF
TRBV28	TRBJ2-4	.	.	TGTGCCAGCAGTTTATGGGGACTTAGGGAAAAGATCCAGTACTTC	CASSLWGLREKIQYF
TRBV6-6	TRBJ1-4	many	.	TGTGCCAGCAGGACCGGGACCGGAAGTGAAAAACTGTTTTTT	CASRTGTGSEKLFF
TRBV20-1	TRBJ2-5	.	.	TGCAGTGCTAGAATAGGTCGAGGCGTATTCCAAGAGACCCAGTACTTC	CSARIGRGVFQETQYF
TRBV5-6	TRBJ2-2	.	TRBD1	TGTGCCAGCAGCCCAGTAGAGGGGGCGTTGACCGGGGAGCTGTTTTTT	CASSPVEGALTGELFF
TRBV11-2	TRBJ2-7	.	.	TGTGCCACTAAACTTTTGGGGGGCCTCCACGAGCAGTACTTC	CATKLLGGLHEQYF
TRBV7-3	TRBJ2-5	.	TRBD2	TGTGCCAGCAGCTTAGGGCGCGGGGGGGCACTGCCCAATGAGCAGTACTTC	CASSLGRGGALPNEQYF
TRBV18	TRBJ2-3	few	.	TGTGCCAGCTCACCACCCCAGCCAGATACGCAGTATTTT	CASSPPQPDTQYF
TRBV27	TRBJ1-1	.	.	TGTGCCAGCAGTTTGAGGCAGGGAGAACTTGGGACTGAAGCTTTCTTT	CASSLRQGELGTEAFF
TRBV10-3	TRBJ2-7	.	TRBD1	TGTGCCATTAGGACAGGCGCCTCATACGAGCAGTACTTC	CAIRTGASYEQYF
TRBV21-1	TRBJ1-5	.	.	TGTGCCAGCAGGAAGAGGGTACCCAGCAATCAGCCCCAGCATTTT	CASRKRVPSNQPQHF
TRBV4-2	TRBJ2-1	.	TRBD2	TGTGCCAGCAGCCAGGCCGGACTAGCGGGAGAGGGTGAGCAGTTCTTC	CASSQAGLAGEGEQFF
TRBV20-1	TRBJ2-1	few	.	TGCAGTGCTAGACGCCCGGGCCCTAAGCTAAGCTCCTACAATGAGCAGTTCTTC	CSARRPGPKLSSYNEQFF
TRBV29-1	TRBJ2-3	.	.	TGCAGCGTCGATGGGGGGCCCACAGATACGCAGTATTTT	CSVDGGPTDTQYF
TRBV14	TRBJ2-1	.	.	TGTGCCAGCAGCCAAGGGCGATGGTCCTACAATGAGCAGTTCTTC	CASSQGRWSYNEQFF
TRBV18	TRBJ1-6	.	.	TGTGCCAGCTCGCGCGGACAGCCGGAAAATTCACCCCTCCACTTT	CASSRGQPENSPLHF
TRBV20-1	TRBJ2-5	few	.	TGCAGTACCCTCGGAGGGGGGATCCAAGAGACCCAGTACTTC	CSTLGGGIQETQYF
TRBV5-6	TRBJ2-1	.	TRBD1	TGTGCCAGCAGTGCTTATCCGGGACAGGGGAAAGATGAGCAGTTCTTC	CASSAYPGQGKDEQFF
TRBV2	TRBJ2-1	.	.	TGTGCCAGCAGGGACAGCGAGACCTACAATGGGCAGTTCTTC	CASRDSETYNGQFF
TRBV20-1	TRBJ2-4	few	.	TGCAGTGCTAGAGTTACAGGGTCGAACATTCAGTACTTC	CSARVTGSNIQYF
TRBV7-9	TRBJ1-1	.	.	TGTGCCAGCAGCTCCACCCGGGACGGATACACTGAAGCTTTCTTT	CASSSTRDGYTEAFF
TRBV5-6	TRBJ2-7	.	.	TGTGCCAGCCATCGCCGCAGATATTCTTACAATGAGCAGTACTTC	CASHRRRYSYNEQYF
TRBV11-2	TRBJ2-3	.	.	TGTGCCAGCAGCTTAACGCCCGGGACTCGGGCGGATACGCAGTATTTT	CASSLTPGTRADTQYF
TRBV29-1	TRBJ2-1	.	TRBD1	TGCAGCGCGCCGGGACAGGCGATTGATTCCTACAATGAGCAGTTCTTC	CSAPGQAIDSYNEQFF
TRBV18	TRBJ2-7	.	.	TGTGCCAGCTCACCACCGGGCAATTCAGGGGCCTACGAGCAGTACTTC	CASSPPGNSGAYEQYF